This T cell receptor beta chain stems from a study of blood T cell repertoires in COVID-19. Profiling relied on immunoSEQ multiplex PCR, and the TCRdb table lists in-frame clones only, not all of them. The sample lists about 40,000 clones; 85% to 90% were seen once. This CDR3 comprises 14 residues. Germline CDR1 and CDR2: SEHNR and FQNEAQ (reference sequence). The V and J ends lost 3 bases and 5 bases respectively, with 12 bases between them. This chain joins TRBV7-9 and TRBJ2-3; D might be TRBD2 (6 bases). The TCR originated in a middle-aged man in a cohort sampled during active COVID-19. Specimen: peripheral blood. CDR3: CASSFSGPGDTQYF. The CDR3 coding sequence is TGTGCCAGCAGCTTTAGCGGTCCGGGAGATACGCAGTATTTT.